These 13 T cell receptor beta chains were all obtained from the same sample, sequenced in a study of blood T cell repertoires in COVID-19. Measured with immunoSEQ multiplex PCR; TCRdb has only the in-frame clones, and not every one. The sample consists of roughly 190,000 clones, 80% to 85% of them appearing once. The material sequenced was peripheral blood. The receptor source for this set is a human donor with acute or convalescent COVID-19. The donor label of this sample is uncertain.

This chain uses TRBV5-4 with TRBJ1-1, with D possibly matching TRBD1 (6 bases). The CDR3 is 16 residues long. In germline, CDR1 is SGHNT, CDR2 YYREEE (reference sequence). The V end lost 0 bases, the J end lost 5 bases, and 17 bases lay between the germline ends. CDR3 region: CASSLEGGGRGTEAFF. In nucleotides, the CDR3 is TGTGCCAGCAGCTTGGAGGGCGGCGGCAGGGGAACTGAAGCTTTCTTT.

The CDR3 DNA reads as TGTGCCAGCAGTACTCACAGGGCCAGGGAGACCCAGTACTTC. Protein product: CASSTHRARETQYF. This chain connects TRBV6-5 to TRBJ2-5, with D perhaps matching TRBD1 (6 bases). The V end was cut by 5 bases, the J end by 5 bases, with 15 bases between. The CDR3 length is 14 residues. Germline V lookup: CDR1 MNHEY, CDR2 SVGAGI.

This chain connects TRBV6-5 to TRBJ2-3, with 10 bases aligning to TRBD1. The length of the CDR3 is 14 residues. The germline gives CDR1 MNHEY, CDR2 SVGAGI. V lost 7 bases, J lost 5 bases, and 6 bases stayed unmatched. CDR3 DNA: TGTGCCAGCACCCACCGGGACAGGGGAGATACGCAGTATTTT. It yields the protein CASTHRDRGDTQYF.

The chain combines TRBV15 with TRBJ2-3; TRBD2 matches 8 bases. This CDR3 contains 16 residues. Germline V gives CDR1 LNHNV, CDR2 YYDKDF (reference sequence). With V trimmed by 1 base and J by 3 bases, 6 bases remained unmatched. The CDR3 DNA follows: TGTGCCACCAGCAGAGTTTCAGCGGGGGTTACAGATACGCAGTATTTT. Protein: CATSRVSAGVTDTQYF.

V gene TRBV27 combines with J gene TRBJ1-6; 10 nucleotides agree with TRBD1. Trimming removed 3 bases from V and 6 bases from J; junction bases left unmatched: 8. This CDR3 comprises 17 residues. Germline-derived CDR1 and CDR2 are MNHEY and SMNVEV (reference sequence). The CDR3 spells CASSFLRGQGLNSPLHF. The CDR3 DNA sequence: TGTGCCAGCAGTTTCCTGAGGGGACAGGGGCTTAATTCACCCCTCCACTTT.

This chain links TRBV5-5 with TRBJ1-5; D possibly corresponds to TRBD1 (5 bases). Germline assignment: CDR1 SGHKS and CDR2 YYEKEE (reference sequence). The CDR3 extends over 15 amino acids. V shed 4 bases and J shed 2 bases, with 13 bases lying between them. CDR3 nucleotides: TGTGCCAGCAGCGCTCCGGGAGGGGGCAATCAGCCCCAGCATTTT. Amino acids: CASSAPGGGNQPQHF.

The J gene is TRBJ2-7, the V gene TRBV9, with 10 bases that match TRBD2. The ends lost 4 bases at V and 0 bases at J; junction bases unmatched: 7. Germline V gene lookup returns CDR1 SGDLS and CDR2 YYNGEE. The CDR3 is 16 amino acids. In nucleotides, the CDR3 is TGTGCCAGCAGCCATACCCTAGCGGGAGACTCCTACGAGCAGTACTTC. Its translation is CASSHTLAGDSYEQYF.

The chain has TRBV27 and TRBJ1-4; TRBD1 aligns across 11 bases. The V segment lost 6 bases and the J segment 8 bases; nucleotides outside the gene matches: 11. This CDR3 has 16 amino acids. CDR1 and CDR2 (germline): MNHEY, SMNVEV (reference sequence). The CDR3 is CASSPPRTGGIEKLFF. The DNA of the CDR3 is TGTGCCAGCAGCCCACCACGGACAGGGGGCATCGAAAAACTGTTTTTT.

The chain couples TRBV3-1 (or the pseudogene TRBV3-2) to TRBJ1-3; D is uncertain. Trimming cost V 4 bases and J 2 bases, with 9 bases left between them. Germline assignment: CDR1 LGHDT and CDR2 YNNKEL (reference sequence). The CDR3 length is 14 residues. This CDR3 reads CASSRRGAGNTIYF. CDR3 bases: TGTGCCAGCAGCCGACGGGGTGCTGGAAACACCATATATTTT.

The J gene is TRBJ1-4, the V gene TRBV4-2; 10 nucleotides agree with TRBD1. From germline, CDR1 is LGHNA and CDR2 YNFKEQ. V lost 1 base to trimming and J lost 8 bases; unmatched junction nucleotides: 4. CDR3 length: 15 residues. This CDR3 reads CASSQVGQGREKLFF. The CDR3 DNA is TGTGCCAGCAGCCAAGTGGGACAGGGGAGGGAAAAACTGTTTTTT.

This chain joins TRBV6-6 and TRBJ1-2; D may be TRBD1 (5 bases). V was shortened by 2 bases and J by 3 bases, with 13 bases between the two germline ends. Germline V lookup: CDR1 MNHNY, CDR2 SVGAGI (reference sequence). This CDR3 region has 15 residues. The CDR3 coding sequence is TGTGCCAGCAGTTACATGGGGCAGGGTGACTATGGCTACACCTTC. Amino acid sequence: CASSYMGQGDYGYTF.

The J gene is TRBJ2-7, the V gene TRBV9; 8 positions agree with TRBD2. The germline V gene encodes CDR1 SGDLS and CDR2 YYNGEE. The length of the CDR3 is 16 residues. V trimming: 0 bases; J trimming: 6 bases; junction bases outside the gene matches: 11. CDR3: CASSVDFREGRVEQYF. In DNA, the CDR3 is TGTGCCAGCAGCGTAGATTTCCGGGAGGGCCGGGTCGAGCAGTACTTC. The full variable domain, in which reference TRBV9 and TRBJ2-7 provide the parts outside the CDR3, is DSGVTQTPKHLITATGQRVTLRCSPRSGDLSVYWYQQSLDQGLQFLIQYYNGEERAKGNILERFSAQQFPDLHSELNLSSLELGDSALYFCASSVDFREGRVEQYFGPGTRLTVT.

CDR3 region: CASSLEEAHSAFF. CDR3 DNA: TGCGCCAGCAGCTTGGAGGAGGCCCATAGTGCTTTCTTT. The chain employs TRBV5-1 and TRBJ1-1; no clear D gene. This CDR3 has 13 residues. V was pared by 0 bases and J by 11 bases, with 14 bases between. Germline V gives CDR1 SGHRS, CDR2 YFSETQ.